This TCR beta chain was identified in a study of T cell repertoires in cytomegalovirus infection. The CDR3 loop spans 14 amino acids. V was clipped by 4 bases and J by 1 base, with 11 bases between them. CDR1 and CDR2 (germline): SGDLS, YYNGEE. Of note for this clonotype: The antigen remains unidentified.

Points from the study as a whole: Across the ex vivo response, the dominant clonotypes were HLA-C-restricted CMV-specific TCR beta clonotypes.

TCRdb independently ran MiXCR on the reads; one entry per CDR3 protein. The sample yields about 920,000 distinct CDR3 sequences, around 30% seen once. The V gene is TRBV9, the J gene TRBJ1-1; D unclear. Source: cultured CD8+ T cells from PBMCs, taken from culture after CMV antigen stimulation. This receptor was identified in a human donor in good health (CMV status not recorded). Some clones in this sample may be carry-over from other donors' samples. CDR3 DNA sequence: TGTGCCAGCAGCCGACCGGGGAGGAACACTGAAGCTTTCTTT. It specifies CASSRPGRNTEAFF. Filled out from reference TRBV9 and TRBJ1-1, the complete variable domain reads DSGVTQTPKHLITATGQRVTLRCSPRSGDLSVYWYQQSLDQGLQFLIQYYNGEERAKGNILERFSAQQFPDLHSELNLSSLELGDSALYFCASSRPGRNTEAFFGQGTRLTVV.